The 21 T cell receptor beta chains below all came from one sample that was sequenced in a study of blood T cell repertoires in COVID-19 (dated by TCRdb to about 2020). Preparation of the library involved the immunoSEQ multiplex PCR assay. The clones in this table, taken by TCRdb from immuneACCESS, are in-frame only. Not every clone is retained; where verified, under half of the shortfall comes from an unresolved V gene, and the cause of the rest is unknown. This sample has some 90,000 clones in its table, and 80% of those were observed once. The biggest ten clones account for 15% to 20% of the sample. The source material was peripheral blood. The source is a human donor in a cohort sampled during active COVID-19.

The chain couples TRBV5-1 to TRBJ2-7; 8 nucleotides line up with TRBD2. Germline CDR1 and CDR2: SGHRS and YFSETQ. This CDR3 is 13 amino acids long. V shed 4 bases, J shed 4 bases, and the junction held 4 bases outside the gene matches. DNA for the CDR3: TGCGCCAGCAGCACCGGGACTAGTTACGAGCAGTACTTC. Protein sequence: CASSTGTSYEQYF.

V and J are TRBV18 and TRBJ2-2; 9 bases are a match to TRBD2. This CDR3 is 14 amino acids long. Germline assignment: CDR1 KGHSH and CDR2 LQKENI. With V trimmed by 2 bases and J by 11 bases, 6 bases remained unmatched. CDR3 in amino acids: CASSPGIAGDELFF. CDR3 DNA: TGTGCCAGCTCACCAGGGATAGCGGGAGATGAGCTGTTTTTT.

The chain couples TRBV18 to TRBJ1-4; D is undetermined. The germline gives CDR1 KGHSH, CDR2 LQKENI. Trimming removed 4 bases at V and 0 bases at J, with 12 bases between. The CDR3 is 16 residues long. The CDR3 nucleotides are TGTGCCAGCTCACGAAGTAACATCGCAACTAATGAAAAACTGTTTTTT. Translated, it gives CASSRSNIATNEKLFF.

The CDR3 is CASIYTRGTGELFF. The CDR3 coding sequence is TGTGCCAGCATTTATACTAGGGGGACCGGGGAGCTGTTTTTT. This sequence joins TRBV16 and TRBJ2-2; D may be TRBD1 (6 bases). From germline, CDR1 is KGHSY and CDR2 FQNENV. V was pared by 7 bases and J by 5 bases, with 14 bases between. The length of the CDR3 is 14 residues. Full variable domain (remainder filled in from reference TRBV16 and TRBJ2-2): GEEVAQTPKHLVRGEGQKAKLYCAPIKGHSYVFWYQQVLKNEFKFLISFQNENVFDETGMPKERFSAKCLPNSPCSLEIQATKLEDSAVYFCASIYTRGTGELFFGEGSRLTVL.

The CDR3 spells CASSRTGPPEAFF. The CDR3 nucleotides are TGTGCCAGCAGCAGAACAGGGCCCCCTGAAGCTTTCTTT. The chain joins TRBV12-3 or TRBV12-4 to TRBJ1-1; D might be TRBD1 (6 bases). This CDR3 is built from 13 residues. Trimming shortened V by 6 bases and J by 6 bases, and 14 bases separated the two germline ends.

This chain joins TRBV11-3 and TRBJ2-7; D not resolved. Trimming shortened V by 5 bases and J by 7 bases, and 12 bases separated the two germline ends. This CDR3 has 12 amino acids. CDR1 SGHNT and CDR2 YENEEA come from the germline V gene. The CDR3 nucleotides are TGTGCCAGCAGCGCCGGTGGGCGAGAGCAGTACTTC. Encoded protein: CASSAGGREQYF.

About this clone: Other DNA variants within this sample encode the same CDR3. This chain uses TRBV28 with TRBJ1-3; no firm D call. This CDR3 region has 13 residues. Trimming stripped 5 bases from V and 2 bases from J, with 7 bases between. Germline CDR1 reads MDHEN; CDR2 reads SYDVKM. The CDR3 protein is CASSTAAGNTIYF. CDR3 DNA sequence: TGTGCCAGCAGTACAGCTGCTGGAAACACCATATATTTT.

The chain links TRBV7-9 to TRBJ2-7; D is unclear. V lost 2 bases to trimming and J lost 2 bases, with 4 bases between them. Germline lookup yields CDR1 SEHNR and CDR2 FQNEAQ (reference sequence). This CDR3 comprises 12 residues. This CDR3 reads CASSLQTYEQYF. The CDR3 nucleotides read TGTGCCAGCAGCTTACAGACCTACGAGCAGTACTTC. Full variable domain (outside the CDR3, taken from reference TRBV7-9 and TRBJ2-7): DTGVSQNPRHKITKRGQNVTFRCDPISEHNRLYWYRQTLGQGPEFLTYFQNEAQLEKSRLLSDRFSAERPKGSFSTLEIQRTEQGDSAMYLCASSLQTYEQYFGPGTRLTVT.

The rearrangement uses TRBV25-1 and TRBJ2-1, with TRBD1 matching 8 bases. J was trimmed by 2 bases and V by 6 bases; bases with no gene match: 3. Germline CDR1 is MGHDK and CDR2 is SYGVNS. This CDR3 spans 14 amino acids. CDR3: CASRQTGAYNEQFF. CDR3 nucleotides: TGTGCCAGCAGGCAGACAGGGGCCTACAATGAGCAGTTCTTC.

The gene calls are TRBV28 and TRBJ1-5; D might be TRBD1 (5 bases). The V gene lost 3 bases and the J gene lost 0 bases, with 9 bases spanning the gap. CDR1 is MDHEN and CDR2 is SYDVKM in the germline V gene. The CDR3 spans 15 residues. This CDR3 is CASSFGGLSNQPQHF. CDR3 coding DNA: TGTGCCAGCAGTTTTGGGGGACTTAGCAATCAGCCCCAGCATTTT.

The J gene is TRBJ2-5, the V gene TRBV7-2; 9 positions match TRBD2. Germline V gives CDR1 SGHTA, CDR2 FQGNSA. This CDR3 spans 20 amino acids. V dropped 0 bases and J dropped 5; count of bases not matched to a gene: 19. The CDR3: CASSLAPHLGAGGYGETQYF. In DNA, the CDR3 is TGTGCCAGCAGCTTAGCCCCCCATCTTGGAGCGGGAGGATATGGGGAGACCCAGTACTTC.

The chain uses TRBV7-2 and TRBJ1-5, with TRBD1 as a possible D gene (5 bases). The V end lost 4 bases, the J end lost 0 bases, and 16 bases lay between the germline ends. Germline V gene data show CDR1 as SGHTA and CDR2 as FQGNSA. CDR3 size: 17 residues. CDR3 coding DNA: TGTGCCAGCAGCTCGCGGGGACTAAGCTATAGCAATCAGCCCCAGCATTTT. Translating it yields CASSSRGLSYSNQPQHF. The entire variable domain, with the rest obtained from reference TRBV7-2 and TRBJ1-5, is as follows: GAGVSQSPSNKVTEKGKDVELRCDPISGHTALYWYRQSLGQGLEFLIYFQGNSAPDKSGLPSDRFSAERTGGSVSTLTIQRTQQEDSAVYLCASSSRGLSYSNQPQHFGDGTRLSIL.

This rearrangement joins TRBV5-1 to TRBJ1-1; D gene uncertain. Germline V gene data show CDR1 as SGHRS and CDR2 as YFSETQ. The CDR3 is 15 amino acids. Trimming took 5 bases from V and 0 from J, leaving 14 bases between them. The CDR3 DNA sequence: TGCGCCAGCAGACGAGACGGGAGCTTGAACACTGAAGCTTTCTTT. This translates into CASRRDGSLNTEAFF.

This clone was detected a few times. J is TRBJ2-1 and V is TRBV2, with D perhaps matching TRBD2 (5 bases). Trimming stripped 8 bases from V and 10 bases from J, with 15 bases between. The germline V gene encodes CDR1 SNHLY and CDR2 FYNNEI. The CDR3 contains 12 residues. The DNA of the CDR3 is TGTGCCAGCGGTACTAGTTTCCGGGAGCAGTTCTTC. This codes for CASGTSFREQFF.

The chain joins TRBV30 to TRBJ2-5; possible D gene TRBD2, 6 bases. Germline V gene data show CDR1 as GTSNPN and CDR2 as SVGIG (reference sequence). CDR3 length: 16 residues. Trimming left V 4 bases short and J 2 bases short, with 20 bases between. This CDR3 is CAWTRGARNSQETQYF. The CDR3 nucleotides are TGTGCCTGGACCCGCGGGGCCCGAAACTCTCAAGAGACCCAGTACTTC.

The genes are TRBV20-1 and TRBJ1-5, with TRBD1 matching 8 bases. The CDR3 loop spans 15 amino acids. J was trimmed by 7 bases and V by 3 bases; bases with no gene match: 11. CDR1 and CDR2 from the germline V gene are DFQATT and SNEGSKA (reference sequence). CDR3 nucleotides: TGCAGTGCTAGTGAGGGACAGGCCCTCGGGCAGCCCCAGCATTTT. Translation gives CSASEGQALGQPQHF.

This CDR3 is CASSYLGGAQEKLFF. The CDR3 region has the DNA TGTGCCAGCAGTTACCTCGGGGGGGCGCAGGAAAAACTGTTTTTT. This chain joins TRBV6-5 and TRBJ1-4; maybe TRBD1 (6 bases). V lost 2 bases and J lost 8, with 15 bases in between. Per germline, CDR1 MNHEY and CDR2 SVGAGI. CDR3 size: 15 residues.

The chain couples TRBV2 to TRBJ1-2, with 7 bases matching TRBD1. Germline V gene sequence: CDR1 SNHLY, CDR2 FYNNEI. V trimming: 11 bases; J trimming: 2 bases; junction bases outside the gene matches: 5. This CDR3 has 12 residues. The CDR3 coding sequence is TGTGCCGCAAAGGGGGCCAACTATGGCTACACCTTC. Translation: CAAKGANYGYTF.

This clone was seen just once. V is TRBV7-9 and J is TRBJ2-1; 9 nucleotides line up with TRBD2. This CDR3 comprises 17 residues. J lost 4 bases, V lost 5 bases, and 12 bases had no gene match. CDR1 and CDR2 from the germline V gene are SEHNR and FQNEAQ (reference sequence). This CDR3 is CASSLARGGNTYNEQFF. The DNA of the CDR3 is TGTGCCAGCAGCCTCGCGCGGGGGGGCAATACATACAATGAGCAGTTCTTC.

The genes are TRBV4-2 and TRBJ1-5; D unresolved. The germline gives CDR1 LGHNA, CDR2 YNFKEQ. This CDR3 has 13 amino acids. Trimming shortened V by 2 bases and J by 3 bases, and 5 bases separated the two germline ends. CDR3 residues: CASSQTVNQPQHF. In DNA, the CDR3 is TGTGCCAGCAGCCAAACAGTCAATCAGCCCCAGCATTTT.

This chain uses TRBV10-3 with TRBJ1-5, with 8 bases that match TRBD1. This CDR3 has 14 residues. Trimming removed 5 bases from V and 10 bases from J; junction bases left unmatched: 10. Germline values: CDR1 ENHRY, CDR2 SYGVKD. CDR3 sequence reads: CAISSGGRAYPQHF. The CDR3 nucleotides are TGTGCCATCAGTTCAGGGGGCAGAGCCTACCCCCAGCATTTT.